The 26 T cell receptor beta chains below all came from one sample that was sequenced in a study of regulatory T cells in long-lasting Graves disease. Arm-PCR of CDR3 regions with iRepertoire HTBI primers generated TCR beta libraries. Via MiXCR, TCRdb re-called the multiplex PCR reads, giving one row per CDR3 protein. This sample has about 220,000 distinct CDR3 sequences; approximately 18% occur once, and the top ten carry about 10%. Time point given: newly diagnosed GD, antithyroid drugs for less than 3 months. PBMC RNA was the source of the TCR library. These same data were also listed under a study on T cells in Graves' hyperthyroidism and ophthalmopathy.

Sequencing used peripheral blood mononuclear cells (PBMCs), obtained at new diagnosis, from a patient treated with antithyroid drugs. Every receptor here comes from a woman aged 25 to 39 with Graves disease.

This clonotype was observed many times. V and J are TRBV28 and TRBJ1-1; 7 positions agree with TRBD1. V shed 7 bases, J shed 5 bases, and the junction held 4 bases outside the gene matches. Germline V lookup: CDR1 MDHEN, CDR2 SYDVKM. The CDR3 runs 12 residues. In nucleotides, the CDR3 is TGTGCCAGCAAGACAGGGACAACTGAAGCTTTCTTT. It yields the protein CASKTGTTEAFF.

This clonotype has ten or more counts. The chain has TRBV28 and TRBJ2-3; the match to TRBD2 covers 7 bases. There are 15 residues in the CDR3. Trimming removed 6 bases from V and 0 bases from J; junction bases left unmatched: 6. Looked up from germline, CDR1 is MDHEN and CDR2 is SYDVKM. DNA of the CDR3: TGTGCCAGCAGGGATAGCGGGCTTAGCACAGATACGCAGTATTTT. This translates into CASRDSGLSTDTQYF.

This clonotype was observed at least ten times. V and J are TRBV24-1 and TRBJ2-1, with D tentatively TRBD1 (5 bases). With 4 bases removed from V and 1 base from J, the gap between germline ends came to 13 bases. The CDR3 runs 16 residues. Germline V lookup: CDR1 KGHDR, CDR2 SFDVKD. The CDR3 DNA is TGTGCCACCAGTGAACGGACAAGTTGGTCCTACAATGAGCAGTTCTTC. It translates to CATSERTSWSYNEQFF.

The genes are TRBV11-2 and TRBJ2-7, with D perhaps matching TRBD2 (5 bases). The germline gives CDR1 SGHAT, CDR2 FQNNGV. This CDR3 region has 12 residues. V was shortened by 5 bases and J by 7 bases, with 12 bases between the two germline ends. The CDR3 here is CASSQGSGEQYF. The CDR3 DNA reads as TGTGCCAGCAGCCAAGGGTCGGGGGAGCAGTACTTC. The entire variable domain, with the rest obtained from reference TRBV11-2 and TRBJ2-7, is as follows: EAGVAQSPRYKIIEKRQSVAFWCNPISGHATLYWYQQILGQGPKLLIQFQNNGVVDDSQLPKDRFSAERLKGVDSTLKIQPAKLEDSAVYLCASSQGSGEQYFGPGTRLTVT.

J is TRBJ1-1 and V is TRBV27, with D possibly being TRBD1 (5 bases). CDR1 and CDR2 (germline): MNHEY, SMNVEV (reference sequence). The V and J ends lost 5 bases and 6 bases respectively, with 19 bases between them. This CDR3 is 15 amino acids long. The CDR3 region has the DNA TGTGCCAGCAGTCTCCCCGGGACCAGTGGGGCTGAAGCTTTCTTT. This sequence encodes CASSLPGTSGAEAFF.

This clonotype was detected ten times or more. The CDR3 loop reads CSARGTSSYEQYF. CDR3 nucleotide sequence: TGCAGTGCTAGGGGGACTAGCAGCTACGAGCAGTACTTC. The gene calls are TRBV20-1 and TRBJ2-7; the match to TRBD2 covers 9 bases. V dropped 3 bases and J dropped 3; count of bases not matched to a gene: 3. This CDR3 region has 13 residues. Germline loops: CDR1 DFQATT, CDR2 SNEGSKA (reference sequence).

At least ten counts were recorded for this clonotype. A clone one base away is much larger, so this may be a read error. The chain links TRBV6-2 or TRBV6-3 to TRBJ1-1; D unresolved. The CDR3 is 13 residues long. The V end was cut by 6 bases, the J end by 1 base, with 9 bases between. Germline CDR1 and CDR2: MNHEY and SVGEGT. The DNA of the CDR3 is TGTGCCAGCAGACGGACGGAGAACACTGAAGCTTTCTTT. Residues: CASRRTENTEAFF.

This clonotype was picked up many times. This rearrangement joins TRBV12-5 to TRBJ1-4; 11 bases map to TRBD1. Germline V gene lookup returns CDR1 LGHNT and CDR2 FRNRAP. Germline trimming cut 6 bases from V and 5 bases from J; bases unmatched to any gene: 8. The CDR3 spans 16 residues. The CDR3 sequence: CASGPGQGVRNEKLFF. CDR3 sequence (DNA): TGTGCTAGTGGACCGGGACAGGGGGTGAGGAATGAAAAACTGTTTTTT. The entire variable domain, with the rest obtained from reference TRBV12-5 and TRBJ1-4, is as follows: DARVTQTPRHKVTEMGQEVTMRCQPILGHNTVFWYRQTMMQGLELLAYFRNRAPLDDSGMPKDRFSAEMPDATLATLKIQPSEPRDSAVYFCASGPGQGVRNEKLFFGSGTQLSVL.

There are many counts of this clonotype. The CDR3 region has the DNA TGTGCCAGCAGCTATGTGGGGACAGGCACTGAAGCTTTCTTT. This encodes CASSYVGTGTEAFF. The chain joins TRBV11-3 to TRBJ1-1; the match to TRBD1 covers 8 bases. J lost 4 bases, V lost 4 bases, and 5 bases had no gene match. There are 14 residues in the CDR3. Germline CDR1 is SGHNT and CDR2 is YENEEA.

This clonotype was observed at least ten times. The CDR3 loop is CSAHRGRNQPQHF. DNA for the CDR3: TGCAGTGCTCACAGGGGGCGGAATCAGCCCCAGCATTTT. The chain has TRBV20-1 and TRBJ1-5, with 9 nucleotides matching TRBD1. Germline V gene sequence: CDR1 DFQATT, CDR2 SNEGSKA (reference sequence). There are 13 residues in the CDR3. Trimming at V came to 5 bases and at J to 4 bases, leaving 3 bases not matched to a gene.

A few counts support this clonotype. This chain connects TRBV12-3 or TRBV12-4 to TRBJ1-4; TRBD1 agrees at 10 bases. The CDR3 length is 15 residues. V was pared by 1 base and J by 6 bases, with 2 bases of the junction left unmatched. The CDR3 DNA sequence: TGTGCCAGCAGTTTAGTGACAGGGGGCGATGAAAAACTGTTTTTT. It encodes CASSLVTGGDEKLFF.

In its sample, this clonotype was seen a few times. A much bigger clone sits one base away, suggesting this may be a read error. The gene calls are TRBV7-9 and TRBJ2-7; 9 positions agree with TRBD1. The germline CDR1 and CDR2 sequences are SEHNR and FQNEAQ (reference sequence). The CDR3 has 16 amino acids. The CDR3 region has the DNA TGTGCCAGCAGTCTAACAGGGGGCTCCACTTGGGACGAGCATTACTTC. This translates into CASSLTGGSTWDEHYF.

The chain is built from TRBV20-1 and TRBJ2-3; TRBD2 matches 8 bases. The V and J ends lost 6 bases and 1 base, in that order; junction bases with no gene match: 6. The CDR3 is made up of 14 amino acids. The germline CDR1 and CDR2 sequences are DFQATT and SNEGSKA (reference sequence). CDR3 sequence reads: CSANGGAGTDTQYF. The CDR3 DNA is TGCAGTGCGAACGGGGGGGCGGGCACAGATACGCAGTATTTT.

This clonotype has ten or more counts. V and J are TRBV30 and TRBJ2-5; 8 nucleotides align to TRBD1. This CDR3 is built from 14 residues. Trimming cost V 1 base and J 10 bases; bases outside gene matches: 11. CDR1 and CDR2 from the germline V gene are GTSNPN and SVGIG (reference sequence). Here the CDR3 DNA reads TGTGCCTGGAGTGAGGACAGGGTCCGTCCTAGCCAGTACTTC. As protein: CAWSEDRVRPSQYF.

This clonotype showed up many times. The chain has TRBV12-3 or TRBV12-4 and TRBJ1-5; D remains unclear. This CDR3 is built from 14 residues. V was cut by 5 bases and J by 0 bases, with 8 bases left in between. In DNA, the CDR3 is TGTGCCAGCAGTAACGTCGGTAGCAATCAGCCCCAGCATTTT. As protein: CASSNVGSNQPQHF.

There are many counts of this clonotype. The CDR3 loop reads CATSDPGPYNEQFF. The CDR3 bases are TGTGCCACCAGTGACCCGGGACCCTACAATGAGCAGTTCTTC. V usage is TRBV24-1 and J usage is TRBJ2-1; D may match TRBD1 or TRBD2 (5 bases each). Per the germline V gene, CDR1 is KGHDR and CDR2 is SFDVKD. The CDR3 spans 14 residues. The ends were cut back, 4 bases at V and 2 bases at J, with 8 bases in the middle.

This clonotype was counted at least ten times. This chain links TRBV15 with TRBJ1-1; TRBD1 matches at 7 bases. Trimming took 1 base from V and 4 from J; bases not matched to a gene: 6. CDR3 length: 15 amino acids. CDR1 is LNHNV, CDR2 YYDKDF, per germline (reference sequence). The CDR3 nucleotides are TGTGCCACCAGCAGAGGAGGGGGCGAAGGCACTGAAGCTTTCTTT. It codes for CATSRGGGEGTEAFF.

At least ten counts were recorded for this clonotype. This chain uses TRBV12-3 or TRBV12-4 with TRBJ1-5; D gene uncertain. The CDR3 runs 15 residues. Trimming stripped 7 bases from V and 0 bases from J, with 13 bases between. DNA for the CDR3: TGTGCCAGCAACCCGGACGGTTATAGCAATCAGCCCCAGCATTTT. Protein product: CASNPDGYSNQPQHF.

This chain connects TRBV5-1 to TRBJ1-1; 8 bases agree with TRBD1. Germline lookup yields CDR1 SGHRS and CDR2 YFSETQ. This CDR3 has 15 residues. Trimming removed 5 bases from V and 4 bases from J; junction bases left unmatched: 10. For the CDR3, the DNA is TGCGCCAGCAGAGCAGGACAGGGAGGGATCACTGAAGCTTTCTTT. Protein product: CASRAGQGGITEAFF.

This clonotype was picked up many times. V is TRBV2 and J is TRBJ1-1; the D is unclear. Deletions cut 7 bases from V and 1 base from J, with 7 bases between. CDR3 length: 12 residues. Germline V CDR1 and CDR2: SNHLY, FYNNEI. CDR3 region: CASTDRNTEAFF. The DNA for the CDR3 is TGTGCCAGCACCGACCGGAACACTGAAGCTTTCTTT.

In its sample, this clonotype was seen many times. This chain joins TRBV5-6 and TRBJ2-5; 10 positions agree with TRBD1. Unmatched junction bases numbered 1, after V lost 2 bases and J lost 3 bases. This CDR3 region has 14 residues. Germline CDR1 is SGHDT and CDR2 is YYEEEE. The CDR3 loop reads CASSFGTGEETQYF. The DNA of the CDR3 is TGTGCCAGCAGCTTTGGGACAGGGGAAGAGACCCAGTACTTC.

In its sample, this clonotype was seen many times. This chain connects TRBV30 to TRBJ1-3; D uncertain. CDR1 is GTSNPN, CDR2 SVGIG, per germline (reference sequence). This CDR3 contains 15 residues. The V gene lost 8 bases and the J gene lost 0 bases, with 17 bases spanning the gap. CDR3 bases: TGTGCCCGAGGTGCAGGAGGGAACTCTGGAAACACCATATATTTT. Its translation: CARGAGGNSGNTIYF.

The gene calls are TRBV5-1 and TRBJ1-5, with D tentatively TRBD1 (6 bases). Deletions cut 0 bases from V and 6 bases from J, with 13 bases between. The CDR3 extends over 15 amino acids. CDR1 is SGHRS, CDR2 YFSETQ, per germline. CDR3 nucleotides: TGCGCCAGCAGCTTGGGCGGGGGCTTGGGTCAGCCCCAGCATTTT. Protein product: CASSLGGGLGQPQHF.

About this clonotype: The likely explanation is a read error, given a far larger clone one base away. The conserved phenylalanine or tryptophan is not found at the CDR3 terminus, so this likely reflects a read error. The CDR3 here is CASSQGTGRWLAYEQYL. CDR3 coding DNA: TGTGCCAGCAGCCAAGGAACAGGGAGGTGGCTTGCCTACGAGCAGTACCTC. The chain couples TRBV11-2 to TRBJ2-7; TRBD1 or TRBD2 may be the D gene (6 bases each). Germline lookup yields CDR1 SGHAT and CDR2 FQNNGV. The CDR3 is made up of 17 amino acids. The V end lost 5 bases, the J end lost 2 bases, and 22 bases lay between the germline ends.

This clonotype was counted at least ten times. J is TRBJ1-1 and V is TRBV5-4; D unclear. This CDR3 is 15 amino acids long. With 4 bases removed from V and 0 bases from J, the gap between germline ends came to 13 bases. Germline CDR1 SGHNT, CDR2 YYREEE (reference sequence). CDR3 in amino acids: CASSPELALNTEAFF. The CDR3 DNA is TGTGCCAGCAGCCCAGAGCTGGCCCTGAACACTGAAGCTTTCTTT. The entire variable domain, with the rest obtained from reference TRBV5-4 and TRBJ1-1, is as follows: ETGVTQSPTHLIKTRGQQVTLRCSSQSGHNTVSWYQQALGQGPQFIFQYYREEENGRGNFPPRFSGLQFPNYSSELNVNALELDDSALYLCASSPELALNTEAFFGQGTRLTVV.

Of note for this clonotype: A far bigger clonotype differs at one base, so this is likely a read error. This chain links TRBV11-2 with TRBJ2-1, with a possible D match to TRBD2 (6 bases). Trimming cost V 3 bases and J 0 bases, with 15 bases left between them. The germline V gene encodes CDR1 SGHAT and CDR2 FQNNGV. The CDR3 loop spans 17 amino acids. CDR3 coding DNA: TGTGCCAGCAGCTTGTTAGGACTAACAAGCTCCTACAATGAGCAGTTCTTC. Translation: CASSLLGLTSSYNEQFF.